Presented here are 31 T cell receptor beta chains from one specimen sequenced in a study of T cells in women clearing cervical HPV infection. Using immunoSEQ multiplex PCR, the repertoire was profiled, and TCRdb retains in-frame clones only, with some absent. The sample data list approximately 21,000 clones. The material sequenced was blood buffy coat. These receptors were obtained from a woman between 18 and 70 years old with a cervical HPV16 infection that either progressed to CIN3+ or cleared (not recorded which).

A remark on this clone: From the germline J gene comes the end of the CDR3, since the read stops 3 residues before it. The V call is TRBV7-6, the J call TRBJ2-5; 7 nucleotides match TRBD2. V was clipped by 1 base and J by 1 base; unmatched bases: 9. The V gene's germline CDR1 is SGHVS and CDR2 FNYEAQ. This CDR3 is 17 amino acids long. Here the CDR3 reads CASSLGAGREIQETQYF. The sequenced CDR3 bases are TGTGCCAGCAGCTTAGGTGCCGGGCGGGAGATCCAAGAGACC.

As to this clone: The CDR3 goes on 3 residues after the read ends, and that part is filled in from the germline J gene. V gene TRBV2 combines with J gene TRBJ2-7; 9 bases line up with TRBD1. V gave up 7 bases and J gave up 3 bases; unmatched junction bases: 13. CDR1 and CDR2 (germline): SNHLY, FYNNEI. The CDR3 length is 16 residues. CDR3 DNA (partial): TGTGCCAGCAAGAACCGGAGGACAGGGGAATACTACGAG. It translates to CASKNRRTGEYYE. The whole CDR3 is CASKNRRTGEYYEQYF.

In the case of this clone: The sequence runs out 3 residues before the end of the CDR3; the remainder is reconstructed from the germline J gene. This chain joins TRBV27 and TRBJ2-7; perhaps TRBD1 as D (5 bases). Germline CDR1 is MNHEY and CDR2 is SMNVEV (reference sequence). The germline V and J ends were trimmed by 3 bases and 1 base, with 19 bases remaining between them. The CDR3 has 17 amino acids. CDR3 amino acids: CASSFARVSGWSYEQYF. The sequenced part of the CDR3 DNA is TGTGCCAGCAGTTTCGCCCGTGTTTCAGGGTGGTCCTACGAG.

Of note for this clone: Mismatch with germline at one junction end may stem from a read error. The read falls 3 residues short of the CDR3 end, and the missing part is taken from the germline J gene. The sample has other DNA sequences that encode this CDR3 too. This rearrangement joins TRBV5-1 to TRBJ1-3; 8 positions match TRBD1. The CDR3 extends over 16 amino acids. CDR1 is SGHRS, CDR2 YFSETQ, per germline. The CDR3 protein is CASSLAGQGAGNTIYF. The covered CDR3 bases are TGCGCCAGCAGCTTGGCAGGACAGGGAGCTGGAAACACT.

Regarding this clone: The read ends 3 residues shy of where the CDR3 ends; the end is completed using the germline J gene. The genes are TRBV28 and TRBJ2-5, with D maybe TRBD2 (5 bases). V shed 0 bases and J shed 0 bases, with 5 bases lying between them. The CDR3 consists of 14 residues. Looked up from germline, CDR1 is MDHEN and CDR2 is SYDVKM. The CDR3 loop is CASSLWDYQETQYF. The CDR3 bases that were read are TGTGCCAGCAGTTTATGGGACTACCAAGAGACC.

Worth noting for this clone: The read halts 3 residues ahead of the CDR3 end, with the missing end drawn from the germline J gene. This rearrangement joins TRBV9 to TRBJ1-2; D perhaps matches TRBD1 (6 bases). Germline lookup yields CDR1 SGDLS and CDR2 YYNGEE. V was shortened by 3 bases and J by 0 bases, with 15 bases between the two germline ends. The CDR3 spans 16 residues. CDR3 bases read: TGTGCCAGCAGCGCCCCCGAGGGGGACCCTAACTATGGC. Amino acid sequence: CASSAPEGDPNYG. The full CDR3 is CASSAPEGDPNYGYTF.

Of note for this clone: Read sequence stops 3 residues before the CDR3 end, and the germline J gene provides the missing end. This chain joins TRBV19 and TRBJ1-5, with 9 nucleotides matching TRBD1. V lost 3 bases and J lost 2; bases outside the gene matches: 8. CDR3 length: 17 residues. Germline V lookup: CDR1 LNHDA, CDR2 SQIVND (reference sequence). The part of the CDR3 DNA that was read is TGTGCCAGTAGTATTAGGGGACAGGGACCACGCAATCAGCCC. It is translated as CASSIRGQGPRNQP. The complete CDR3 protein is CASSIRGQGPRNQPQHF.

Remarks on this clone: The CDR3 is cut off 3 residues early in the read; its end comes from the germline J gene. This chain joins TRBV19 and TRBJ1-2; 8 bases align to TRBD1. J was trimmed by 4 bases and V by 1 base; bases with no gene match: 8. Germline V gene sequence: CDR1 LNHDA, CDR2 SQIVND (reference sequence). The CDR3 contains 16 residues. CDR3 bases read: TGTGCCAGTAGTATAGCCTCTCGACAGGGGATCTATGGC. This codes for CASSIASRQGIYG. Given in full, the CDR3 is CASSIASRQGIYGYTF.

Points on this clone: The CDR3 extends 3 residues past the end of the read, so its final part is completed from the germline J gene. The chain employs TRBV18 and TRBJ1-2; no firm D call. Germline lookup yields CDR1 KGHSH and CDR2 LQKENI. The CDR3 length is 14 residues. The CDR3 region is CASSPPISTDTYTF. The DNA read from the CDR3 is TGTGCCAGCTCACCACCGATAAGCACAGATACC.

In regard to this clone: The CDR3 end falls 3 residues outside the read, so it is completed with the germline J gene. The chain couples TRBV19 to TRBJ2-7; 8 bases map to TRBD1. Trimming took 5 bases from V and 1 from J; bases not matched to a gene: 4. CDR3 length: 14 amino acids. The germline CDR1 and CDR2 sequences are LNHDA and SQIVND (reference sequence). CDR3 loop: CASSVDRDSYEQYF. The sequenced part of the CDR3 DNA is TGTGCCAGTAGTGTGGACAGGGATTCCTACGAG.

CDR3 DNA (partial): TGTGCCAGCTCACCTGGCAGGCTGGACTATGGT. It is translated as CASSPGRLDYG. The CDR3 reads in full as CASSPGRLDYGQYF. The gene calls are TRBV18 and TRBJ2-4; TRBD2 might be the D (6 bases). The CDR3 end falls 3 residues outside the read, so it is completed with the germline J gene. This CDR3 has 14 residues. In germline, CDR1 is KGHSH, CDR2 LQKENI.

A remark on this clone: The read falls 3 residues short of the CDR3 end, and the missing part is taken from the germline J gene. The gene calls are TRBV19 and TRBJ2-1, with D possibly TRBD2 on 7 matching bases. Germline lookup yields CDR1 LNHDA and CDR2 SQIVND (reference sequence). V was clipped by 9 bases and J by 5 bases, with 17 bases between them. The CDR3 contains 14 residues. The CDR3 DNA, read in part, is TGTGCCAGGGGGCCCCGGGGGGCCAACAATGAG. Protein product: CARGPRGANNE. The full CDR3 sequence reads CARGPRGANNEQFF.

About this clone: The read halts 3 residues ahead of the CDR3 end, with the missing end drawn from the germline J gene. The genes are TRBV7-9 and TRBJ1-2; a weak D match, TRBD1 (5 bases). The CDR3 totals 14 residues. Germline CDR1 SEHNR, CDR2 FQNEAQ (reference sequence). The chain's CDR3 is CASSLDSGFGGYTF. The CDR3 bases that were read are TGTGCCAGCAGCTTAGATTCAGGGTTCGGCGGC. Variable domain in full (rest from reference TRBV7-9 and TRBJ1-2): DTGVSQNPRHKITKRGQNVTFRCDPISEHNRLYWYRQTLGQGPEFLTYFQNEAQLEKSRLLSDRFSAERPKGSFSTLEIQRTEQGDSAMYLCASSLDSGFGGYTFGSGTRLTVV.

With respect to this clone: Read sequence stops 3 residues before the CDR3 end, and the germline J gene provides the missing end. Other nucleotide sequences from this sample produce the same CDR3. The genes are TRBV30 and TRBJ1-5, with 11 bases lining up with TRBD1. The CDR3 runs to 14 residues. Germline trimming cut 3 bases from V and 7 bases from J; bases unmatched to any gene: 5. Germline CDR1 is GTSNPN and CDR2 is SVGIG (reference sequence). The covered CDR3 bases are TGTGCCTGGAGCCCGGACAGGGGGCAACAGCCC. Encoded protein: CAWSPDRGQQP. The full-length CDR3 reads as CAWSPDRGQQPQHF.

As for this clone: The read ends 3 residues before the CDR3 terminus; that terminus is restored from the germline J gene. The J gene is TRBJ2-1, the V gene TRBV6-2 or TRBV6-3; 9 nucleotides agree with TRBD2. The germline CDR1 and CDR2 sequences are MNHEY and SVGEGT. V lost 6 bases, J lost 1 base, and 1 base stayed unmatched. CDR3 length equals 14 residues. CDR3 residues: CASRAGGSYNEQFF. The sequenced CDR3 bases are TGTGCCAGCAGGGCGGGAGGGTCCTACAATGAG.

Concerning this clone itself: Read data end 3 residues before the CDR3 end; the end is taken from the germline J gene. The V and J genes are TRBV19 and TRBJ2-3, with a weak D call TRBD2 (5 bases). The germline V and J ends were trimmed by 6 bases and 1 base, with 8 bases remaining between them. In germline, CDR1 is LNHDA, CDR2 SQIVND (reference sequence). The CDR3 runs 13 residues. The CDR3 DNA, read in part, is TGTGCCAGTAGGGTTAGCGGCACAGATACG. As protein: CASRVSGTDT. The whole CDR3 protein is CASRVSGTDTQYF. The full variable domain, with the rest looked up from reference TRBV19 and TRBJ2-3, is DGGITQSPKYLFRKEGQNVTLSCEQNLNHDAMYWYRQDPGQGLRLIYYSQIVNDFQKGDIAEGYSVSREKKESFPLTVTSAQKNPTAFYLCASRVSGTDTQYFGPGTRLTVL.

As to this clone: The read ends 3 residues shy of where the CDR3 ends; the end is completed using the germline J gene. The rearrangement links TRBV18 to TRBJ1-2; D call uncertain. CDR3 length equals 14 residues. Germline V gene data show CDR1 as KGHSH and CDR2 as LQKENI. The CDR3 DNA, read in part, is TGTGCCAGCTCACCACTAGCGGGAGTTTACGGG. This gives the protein CASSPLAGVYG. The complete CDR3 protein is CASSPLAGVYGYTF.

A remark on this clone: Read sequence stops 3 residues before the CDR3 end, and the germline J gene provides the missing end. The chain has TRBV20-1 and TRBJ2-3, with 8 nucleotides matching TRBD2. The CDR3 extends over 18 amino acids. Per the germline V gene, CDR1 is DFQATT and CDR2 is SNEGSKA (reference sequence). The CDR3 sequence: CSAREIGVGTSRQETQYF. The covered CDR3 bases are TGCAGTGCTAGAGAAATCGGAGTGGGGACTAGTCGGCAAGAGACG.

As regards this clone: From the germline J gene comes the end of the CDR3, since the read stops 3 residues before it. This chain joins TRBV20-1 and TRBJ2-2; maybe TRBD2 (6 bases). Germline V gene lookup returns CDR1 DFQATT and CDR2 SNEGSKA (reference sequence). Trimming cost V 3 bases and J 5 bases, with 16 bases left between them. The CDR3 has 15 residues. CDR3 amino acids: CSASVRGRGTGELFF. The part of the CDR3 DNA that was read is TGCAGTGCTAGTGTGCGGGGCCGAGGGACCGGGGAG.

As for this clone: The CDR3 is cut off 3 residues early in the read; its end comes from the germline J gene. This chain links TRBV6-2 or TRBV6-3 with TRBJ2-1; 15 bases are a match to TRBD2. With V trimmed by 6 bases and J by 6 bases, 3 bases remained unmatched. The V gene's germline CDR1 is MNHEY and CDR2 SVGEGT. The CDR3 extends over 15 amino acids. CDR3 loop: CASRGLAGGTNEQFF. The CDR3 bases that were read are TGTGCCAGCAGGGGACTAGCGGGGGGTACCAATGAG.

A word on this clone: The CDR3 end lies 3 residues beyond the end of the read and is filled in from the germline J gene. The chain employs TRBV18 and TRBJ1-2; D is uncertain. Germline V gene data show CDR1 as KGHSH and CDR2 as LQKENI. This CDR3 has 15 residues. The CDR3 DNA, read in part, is TGTGCCAGCTCACCAACCGTTACTTACAGCGGGGGC. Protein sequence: CASSPTVTYSGG. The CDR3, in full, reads CASSPTVTYSGGYTF.

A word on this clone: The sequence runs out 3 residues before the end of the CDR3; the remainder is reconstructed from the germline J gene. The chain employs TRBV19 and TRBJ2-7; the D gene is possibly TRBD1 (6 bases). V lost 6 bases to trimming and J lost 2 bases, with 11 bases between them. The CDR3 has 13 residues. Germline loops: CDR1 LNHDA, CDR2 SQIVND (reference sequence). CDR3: CASSGQSPYEQYF. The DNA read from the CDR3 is TGTGCCAGTAGCGGACAGTCCCCCTACGAG.

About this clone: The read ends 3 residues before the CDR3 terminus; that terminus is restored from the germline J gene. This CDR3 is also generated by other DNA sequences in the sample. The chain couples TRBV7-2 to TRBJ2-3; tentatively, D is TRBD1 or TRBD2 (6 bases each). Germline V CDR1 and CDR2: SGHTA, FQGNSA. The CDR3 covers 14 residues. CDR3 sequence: CASSLGGLRETQYF. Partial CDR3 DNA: TGTGCCAGCAGCTTAGGGGGGCTTCGGGAGACG.

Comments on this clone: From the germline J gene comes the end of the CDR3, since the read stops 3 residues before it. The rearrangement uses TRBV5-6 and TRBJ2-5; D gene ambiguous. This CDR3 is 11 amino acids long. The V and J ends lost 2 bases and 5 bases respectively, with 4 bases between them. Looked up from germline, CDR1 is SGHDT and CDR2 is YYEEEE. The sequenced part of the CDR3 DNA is TGTGCCAGCAGCTTCATGGAGACC. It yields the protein CASSFMET. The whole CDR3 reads CASSFMETQYF.

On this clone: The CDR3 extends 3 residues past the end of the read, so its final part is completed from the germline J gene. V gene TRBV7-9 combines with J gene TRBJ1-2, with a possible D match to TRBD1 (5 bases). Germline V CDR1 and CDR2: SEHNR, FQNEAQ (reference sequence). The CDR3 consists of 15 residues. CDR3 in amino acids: CASSSTGTIQETYTF. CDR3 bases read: TGTGCCAGCAGCTCCACCGGGACTATTCAAGAGACC.

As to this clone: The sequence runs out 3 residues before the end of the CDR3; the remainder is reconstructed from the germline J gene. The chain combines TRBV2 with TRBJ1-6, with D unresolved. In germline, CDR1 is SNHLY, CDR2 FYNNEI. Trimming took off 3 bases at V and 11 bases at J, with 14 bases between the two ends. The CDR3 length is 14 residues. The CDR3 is CASSDRGIGTPLHF. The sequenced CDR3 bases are TGTGCCAGCAGTGACCGGGGTATAGGGACACCC.

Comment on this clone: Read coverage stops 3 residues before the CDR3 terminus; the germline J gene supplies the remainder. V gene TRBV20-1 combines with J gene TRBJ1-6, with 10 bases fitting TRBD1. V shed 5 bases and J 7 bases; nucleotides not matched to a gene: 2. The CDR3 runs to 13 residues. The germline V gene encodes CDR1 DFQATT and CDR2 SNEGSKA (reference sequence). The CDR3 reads CSASDRGNSPLHF. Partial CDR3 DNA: TGCAGTGCTTCGGACAGGGGGAATTCACCC.

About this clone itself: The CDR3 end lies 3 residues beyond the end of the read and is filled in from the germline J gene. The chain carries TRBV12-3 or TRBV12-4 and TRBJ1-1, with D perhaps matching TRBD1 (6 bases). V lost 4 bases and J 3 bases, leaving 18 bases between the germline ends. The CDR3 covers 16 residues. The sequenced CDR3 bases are TGTGCCAGCAGTTCACAACAGGGAGGGGAGGACACTGAA. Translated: CASSSQQGGEDTE. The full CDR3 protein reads CASSSQQGGEDTEAFF.

CDR3 in amino acids: CASSPLGLAGGNEQFF. The CDR3 DNA, read in part, is TGTGCCAGTAGTCCCTTGGGACTAGCGGGAGGAAATGAG. The chain joins TRBV19 to TRBJ2-1; 15 nucleotides agree with TRBD2. The CDR3 end lies 3 residues beyond the end of the read and is filled in from the germline J gene. CDR3 length: 16 amino acids. V shed 5 bases and J 7 bases; nucleotides not matched to a gene: 6. The germline gives CDR1 LNHDA, CDR2 SQIVND (reference sequence).

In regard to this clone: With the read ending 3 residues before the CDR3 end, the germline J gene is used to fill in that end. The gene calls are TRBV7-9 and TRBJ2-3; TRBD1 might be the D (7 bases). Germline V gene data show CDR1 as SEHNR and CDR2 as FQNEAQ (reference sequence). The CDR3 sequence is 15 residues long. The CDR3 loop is CASSGEQGREETQYF. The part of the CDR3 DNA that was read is TGTGCCAGCAGCGGGGAACAGGGGCGGGAAGAGACG.

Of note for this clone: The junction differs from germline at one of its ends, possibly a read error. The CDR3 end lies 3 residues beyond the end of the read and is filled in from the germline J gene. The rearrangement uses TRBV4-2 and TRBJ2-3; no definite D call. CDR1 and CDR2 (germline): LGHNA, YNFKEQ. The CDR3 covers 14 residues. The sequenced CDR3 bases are TGCGCCAGCAGCCAAGAGTCCGGCACAGATACG. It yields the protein CASSQESGTDT. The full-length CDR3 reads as CASSQESGTDTQYF.